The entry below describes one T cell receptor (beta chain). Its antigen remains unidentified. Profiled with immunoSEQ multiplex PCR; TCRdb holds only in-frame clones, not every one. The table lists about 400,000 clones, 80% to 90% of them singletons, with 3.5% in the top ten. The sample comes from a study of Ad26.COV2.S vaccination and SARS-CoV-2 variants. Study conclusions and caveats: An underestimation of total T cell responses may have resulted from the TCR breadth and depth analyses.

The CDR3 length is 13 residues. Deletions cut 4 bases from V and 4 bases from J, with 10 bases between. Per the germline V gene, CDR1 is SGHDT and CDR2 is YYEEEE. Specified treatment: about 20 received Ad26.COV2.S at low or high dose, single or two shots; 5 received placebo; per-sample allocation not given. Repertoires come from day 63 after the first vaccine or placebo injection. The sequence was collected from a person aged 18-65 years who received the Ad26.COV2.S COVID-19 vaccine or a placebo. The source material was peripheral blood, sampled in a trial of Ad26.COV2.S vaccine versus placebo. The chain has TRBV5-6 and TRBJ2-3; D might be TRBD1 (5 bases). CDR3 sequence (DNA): TGTGCCAGCAGCCGTCAGGGTCCAGATACGCAGTATTTT. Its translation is CASSRQGPDTQYF.